This T cell receptor beta chain was identified in a study of T-cell reconstitution after alpha-beta-depleted transplantation in children. Study-wide results and caveats: The high TCRbeta diversity at day 60 in some patients came from surviving recipient T cells and thymic progenitors. Reportedly, alpha-beta T cells present about two months post-transplant originated from several hundred expanded clones of graft origin. The main origin of T-cell counts and diversity one year after transplant was newly produced T cells.

The CDR3 runs 15 residues. The V gene's germline CDR1 is GTSNPN and CDR2 SVGIG (reference sequence). V was cut by 2 bases and J by 0 bases, with 14 bases left in between. Regarding this clonotype: Its specificity is not known.

It was with unique molecular identifiers that the TCRbeta library was prepared. TCRdb reprocessed the PCR reads with MiXCR, giving one entry per CDR3 protein. This table holds fewer than 500,000 distinct CDR3 sequences, 43% found once. The gene calls are TRBV30 and TRBJ2-7; a weak D match, TRBD2 (7 bases). The origin of this receptor is a girl aged 2 to 10 with aplastic anemia, due to receive a stem cell transplant. Sequenced here: PBMCs, sampled before TCRalphabeta/CD19-depleted stem cell transplant. The CDR3 region is CAWSTTGRASYEQYF. The CDR3 coding sequence is TGTGCCTGGAGTACAACAGGGAGGGCCTCCTACGAGCAGTACTTC.